The rows below give T cell receptor beta chains drawn from one sample of a study of shared clonotypes between healthy human individuals. Data came from immunoSEQ multiplex PCR; TCRdb stores just in-frame clones and leaves some out. Of under 600,000 clones in the sample, 95% to 97% were seen once. Material: naive CD4+ T cells sorted from blood. The source of these receptors is a young woman in good health. Both conserved end residues are part of each CDR3. The D gene is left open where the match is weak. Some rows have no size entry. The others give once, few or many, or a class for an expanded clone.

TRBV6-6	.	TRBD2	TRBJ2-7	TGTGCCAGCGGGGTTTGGGGGAGGGCCGACGAGCAGTACTTC	CASGVWGRADEQYF
TRBV5-4	.	.	TRBJ1-1	TGTGCCAGCAGCTTGGGCAGGAACACTGAAGCTTTCTTT	CASSLGRNTEAFF
TRBV27	.	.	TRBJ1-2	TGTGCCAGCAGTTTTCAAGTCAACTATGGCTACACCTTC	CASSFQVNYGYTF
TRBV5-4	.	.	TRBJ1-2	TGTGCCAGCAGCTTAGACGGGGGCCGCGGCTACACCTTC	CASSLDGGRGYTF
TRBV19	.	TRBD1	TRBJ2-7	TGTGCCAGTAGTATGCATCGCGGACAGGTCCGAAAAAACGAGCAGTACTTC	CASSMHRGQVRKNEQYF
TRBV12-5	.	.	TRBJ2-6	TGTGCTAGTGGTGCGGCTTATGCAGGACAAAGTCGGGCCAACGTCCTGACTTTC	CASGAAYAGQSRANVLTF
TRBV21-1	.	.	TRBJ2-1	TGTGCCAGCAGCAATTTCAAACCGGGACTAGCGTGTAATGAGCAGTTCTTC	CASSNFKPGLACNEQFF
TRBV7-9	.	.	TRBJ1-2	TGTGCCAGCAGTCCCGGACAGAACTATGGCTACACCTTC	CASSPGQNYGYTF
TRBV28	.	TRBD1	TRBJ1-1	TGTGCCAGCGGCGCGGGACAGGGCTTAGACACTGAAGCTTTCTTT	CASGAGQGLDTEAFF
TRBV7-9	.	.	TRBJ2-7	TGTGCCAGCAGCCCCTCTCCTTCGAGGAGACCCTACGAGCAGTACTTC	CASSPSPSRRPYEQYF
TRBV7-2	.	.	TRBJ2-1	TGTGCCAGCAGCTTATACAAAGGAGGAGAGGCTGAGCAGTTCTTC	CASSLYKGGEAEQFF
TRBV20-1	.	.	TRBJ2-1	TGCAGTGTTCCGGGGAATGAGCAGTTCTTC	CSVPGNEQFF
TRBV9	.	TRBD2	TRBJ2-7	TGTGCCAGCAGCCCCCGAGGGACTAGCGGTACCTACGAGCAGTACTTC	CASSPRGTSGTYEQYF
TRBV18	.	.	TRBJ1-2	TGTGCCAGCTCACCAGGGACAAACCTCGCAATCTATGGCTACACCTTC	CASSPGTNLAIYGYTF
TRBV9	once	TRBD2	TRBJ2-7	TGTGCCAGCAGCGTAGGGCTAGCGGAATCCTACGAGCAGTACTTC	CASSVGLAESYEQYF
TRBV7-9	.	TRBD2	TRBJ2-3	TGTGCCAGCAGCTCTGGATACAGGGGAACTAGCGGGAGTGATACGCAGTATTTT	CASSSGYRGTSGSDTQYF
TRBV28	.	.	TRBJ2-6	TGTGCCAGCACCATGACAGGACCTTCTGGGGCCAACGTCCTGACTTTC	CASTMTGPSGANVLTF
TRBV27	.	TRBD1	TRBJ2-1	TGTGCCAGCAGTCGGGGACAGCCTCTTTACAATGAGCAGTTCTTC	CASSRGQPLYNEQFF
TRBV4-1	.	.	TRBJ2-2	TGCGCCAGCAGCTGGGCCTTGAACACCGGGGAGCTGTTTTTT	CASSWALNTGELFF
TRBV2	few	.	TRBJ1-3	TGTGCCAGCAGTGGGGACGGCTCTGGAAACACCATATATTTT	CASSGDGSGNTIYF
TRBV7-2	.	TRBD1	TRBJ2-5	TGTGCCAGCAGCCAGACAGGGGGCGAGACCCAGTACTTC	CASSQTGGETQYF
TRBV4-1	once	.	TRBJ1-6	TGCGCCAGCAGGATTGACCCTTCCTATTCACCCCTCCACTTT	CASRIDPSYSPLHF
TRBV28	.	.	TRBJ2-7	TGTGCCAGCAGTTTACTATTATACGAGCAGTACTTC	CASSLLLYEQYF
TRBV5-1	.	TRBD1	TRBJ2-7	TGCGCCAGCAGCTTGACGGGACAGGGCTACGAGCAGTACTTC	CASSLTGQGYEQYF
TRBV20-1	.	.	TRBJ2-3	TGCAGTTTAATCTACACAGATACGCAGTATTTT	CSLIYTDTQYF
TRBV28	.	TRBD1	TRBJ2-7	TGTGCCATCTTCCCACGAGGACAGGGGGGAGTCTACGAGCAGTACTTC	CAIFPRGQGGVYEQYF
TRBV7-6	.	TRBD1	TRBJ1-2	TGTGCCAGCAGCAGAACAGGGGGGAATGGCTACACCTTC	CASSRTGGNGYTF
TRBV7-3	.	.	TRBJ1-5	TGTGCCAGCAGCTTATCCAGCAATCAGCCCCAGCATTTT	CASSLSSNQPQHF
TRBV10-2	.	.	TRBJ2-3	TGCGCCAGCGGGATAGCTTGGGGAGATACGCAGTATTTT	CASGIAWGDTQYF
TRBV5-1	.	.	TRBJ2-3	TGCGCCAGCAGCTTGGCCGACAGTCTTTACACAGATACGCAGTATTTT	CASSLADSLYTDTQYF
TRBV7-9	.	.	TRBJ1-4	TGTGCCAGCAGCCGTATATCGGGGGTCACTAATGAAAAACTGTTTTTT	CASSRISGVTNEKLFF
TRBV7-2	.	.	TRBJ1-5	TGTGCCAGCAGCTTGGCTGCTAATCAGCCCCAGCATTTT	CASSLAANQPQHF
TRBV27	.	.	TRBJ2-7	TGTGCCAGCAGTTCCCCGCAGGGAATTCCCTACGAGCAGTACTTC	CASSSPQGIPYEQYF
TRBV10-1	.	.	TRBJ2-3	TGCGCCAGCAGTGAGTCTCGGGCCGGATCAGATACGCAGTATTTT	CASSESRAGSDTQYF
TRBV5-5	.	.	TRBJ1-5	TGTGCCAGCAGCCCAGGGTGGAGTCAGCCCCAGCATTTT	CASSPGWSQPQHF
TRBV6-5	.	.	TRBJ1-4	TGTGCCAGCCGATCGGGGGCGTCTAATGAAAAACTGTTTTTT	CASRSGASNEKLFF
TRBV2	.	TRBD2	TRBJ2-7	TGTGCCAGCAGGAAGGGACTAGCGACAAGCTCCTACGAGCAGTACTTC	CASRKGLATSSYEQYF
TRBV28	few	.	TRBJ1-5	TGTGCCAGCACCAGCAGCAATCAGCCCCAGCATTTT	CASTSSNQPQHF
TRBV4-1	.	TRBD2	TRBJ2-3	TGCGCCAGCAGCCAAGTCTCTAGCGGGAGGGGGGGCACAGATACGCAGTATTTT	CASSQVSSGRGGTDTQYF
TRBV28	.	TRBD1	TRBJ1-1	TGTGCCAGCAGCCTCTTCGGGGACAGGGGGACTGAAGCTTTCTTT	CASSLFGDRGTEAFF
TRBV7-9	once	TRBD2	TRBJ2-6	TGTGCCAGCACCCTAAGCGGGGCTAGCTCTGGGGCCAACGTCCTGACTTTC	CASTLSGASSGANVLTF
TRBV6-5	.	.	TRBJ1-1	TGTGCCAGCAGTGGCTCCCGCACTGAAGCTTTCTTT	CASSGSRTEAFF
TRBV28	.	.	TRBJ2-7	TGTGCCAGCAGCCGAGGGCCCCGGTGGGAGCAGTACTTC	CASSRGPRWEQYF
TRBV5-1	.	.	TRBJ1-4	TGCGCCAGCACGAGCGACGCAACTAATGAAAAACTGTTTTTT	CASTSDATNEKLFF
TRBV20-1	.	.	TRBJ1-2	TGCAGTTCCTACAGCTACGGTGGCTACACCTTC	CSSYSYGGYTF
TRBV2	.	.	TRBJ1-1	TGTGCCAGCAGGGGAACACGTATGAACACTGAAGCTTTCTTT	CASRGTRMNTEAFF
TRBV29-1	.	TRBD2	TRBJ2-2	TGCAGCGTTCGTTATACTAGCGCCGGGGGGCTGTTTTTT	CSVRYTSAGGLFF
TRBV4-2	.	.	TRBJ2-2	TGTGCCAGCAGCCAAGATGAAGGGAAATGGGAGCTGTTTTTT	CASSQDEGKWELFF
TRBV28	.	TRBD2	TRBJ2-1	TGTGCCAGCAGCACTCGGACTAGCGGGAGCAACTCCTACAATGAGCAGTTCTTC	CASSTRTSGSNSYNEQFF
TRBV27	.	.	TRBJ2-7	TGTGCCAGCAGCCACGGACTCGGCTCCTACGAGCAGTACTTC	CASSHGLGSYEQYF